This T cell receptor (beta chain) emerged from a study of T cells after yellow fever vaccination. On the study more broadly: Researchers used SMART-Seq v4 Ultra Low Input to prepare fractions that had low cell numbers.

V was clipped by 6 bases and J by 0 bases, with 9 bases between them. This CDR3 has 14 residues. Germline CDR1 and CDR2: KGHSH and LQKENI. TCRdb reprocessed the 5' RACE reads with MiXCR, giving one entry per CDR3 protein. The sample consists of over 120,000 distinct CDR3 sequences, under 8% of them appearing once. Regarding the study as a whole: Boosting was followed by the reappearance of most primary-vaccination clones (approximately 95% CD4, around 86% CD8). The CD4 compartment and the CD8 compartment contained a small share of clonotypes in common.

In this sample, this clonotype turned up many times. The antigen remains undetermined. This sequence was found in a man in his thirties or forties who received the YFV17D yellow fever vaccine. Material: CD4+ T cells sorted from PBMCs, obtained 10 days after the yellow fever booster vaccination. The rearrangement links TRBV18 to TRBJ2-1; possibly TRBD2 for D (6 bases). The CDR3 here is CASSPGVSYNEQFF. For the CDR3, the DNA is TGTGCCAGCTCCCCGGGGGTCTCCTACAATGAGCAGTTCTTC.